This paragraph covers one T cell receptor beta chain sequence. These data belong to a study of blood T cell repertoires in COVID-19. On the study more broadly: Sites in the United States, Italy and Spain provided acute and convalescent COVID-19 samples.

In the original processing: Scientists estimated how many nucleated cells there were by amplifying reference gene primers. The data were produced by immunoSEQ multiplex PCR, yet TCRdb's version contains in-frame clones alone and is incomplete. That table supplies the V and J calls and clone size; D and trimming were determined from the DNA. The sample has fewer than 250,000 clones, roughly 80% seen once; the top ten hold around 2.5%. Trimming cost V 4 bases and J 5 bases; bases outside gene matches: 7. Germline CDR1 and CDR2: KGHSH and LQKENI. The CDR3 length is 15 residues. Sequencing used peripheral blood. This clonotype originated in a woman aged 40 to 50 with active or convalescent COVID-19. The chain carries TRBV18 and TRBJ2-3; 9 bases align to TRBD2. In DNA form, the CDR3 reads TGTGCCAGCTCACTTAGCGGGAGAGGTGAAGATACGCAGTATTTT. Protein product: CASSLSGRGEDTQYF.